Here is one TCR beta chain with its context. Its antigen is unknown. Germline V gene sequence: CDR1 MNHNY, CDR2 SVGAGI (reference sequence). Trimming left V 2 bases short and J 4 bases short, with 7 bases between. The CDR3 has 13 residues. Sequenced by immunoSEQ multiplex PCR; TCRdb stores in-frame clones only, minus some. The data show around 530,000 clones, around three quarters seen once. Healthy HIV-negative adults with no recent acute infections or vaccinations were recruited as donors. The data were obtained in a study of shared clonotypes between healthy human individuals. Study-level points and caveats: Represented diversity (both genetic and exposure-history) was limited by the small number of donors. Clonotype sharing among the donors was expected to vary with sequencing depth.

The V gene is TRBV6-6, the J gene TRBJ2-3; D not resolved. The receptor was isolated from a woman aged 40 to 55 in good health. Some clones in this sample may be carry-over from other donors' samples. Input material: PBMCs. CDR3 nucleotides: TGTGCCAGCAGTTACCTTATCTCAGATACGCAGTATTTT. This translates into CASSYLISDTQYF.